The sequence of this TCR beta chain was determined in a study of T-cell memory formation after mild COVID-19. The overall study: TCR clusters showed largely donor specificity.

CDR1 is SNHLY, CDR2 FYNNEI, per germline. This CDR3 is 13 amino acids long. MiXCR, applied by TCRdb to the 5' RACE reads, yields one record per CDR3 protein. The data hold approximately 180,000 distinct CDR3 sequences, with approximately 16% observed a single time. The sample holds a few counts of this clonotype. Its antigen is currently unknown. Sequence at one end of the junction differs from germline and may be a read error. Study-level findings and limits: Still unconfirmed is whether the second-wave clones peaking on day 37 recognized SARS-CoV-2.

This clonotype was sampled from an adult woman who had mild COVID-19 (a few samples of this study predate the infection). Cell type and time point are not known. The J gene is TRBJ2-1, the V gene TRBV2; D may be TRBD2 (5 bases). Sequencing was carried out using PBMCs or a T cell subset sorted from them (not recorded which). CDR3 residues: CASSEETTQKEVF. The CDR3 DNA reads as TGTGCCAGCAGTGAAGAAACGACCCAGAAGGAGGTCTTC.